This is a list of T cell receptor beta chains from one sample in a study of blood T cell repertoires in COVID-19. The method was immunoSEQ multiplex PCR; TCRdb's version includes in-frame clones alone and lacks a portion of them. The sample records 200,000 to 300,000 clones, roughly 80% being singletons. The specimen was peripheral blood. The receptors come from a woman of 80 years or more with acute or convalescent COVID-19. CDR3s include the opening cysteine and the closing phenylalanine or tryptophan. A D gene is named only where the DNA matches it firmly. Size values are once, few and many counts, or a class for expanded clones, and some rows have none.

v_gene: TRBV5-4
j_gene: TRBJ2-3
abundance: NA
d_gene: TRBD2
CDR3nt: TGTGCCAGCAGCTCCCGGGTACGGGAGGGTAAAGATACGCAGTATTTT
CDR3aa: CASSSRVREGKDTQYF

v_gene: TRBV21-1
j_gene: TRBJ1-3
abundance: NA
d_gene: NA
CDR3nt: TGTGCCAGCAGCCGCCCTGACAATTACTCTGGAAACACCATATATTTT
CDR3aa: CASSRPDNYSGNTIYF

v_gene: TRBV3-1/TRBV3-2
j_gene: TRBJ2-1
abundance: NA
d_gene: TRBD2
CDR3nt: TGTGCCAGCAGCCAGCGTCTAGCGGTTTACAATGAGCAGTTCTTC
CDR3aa: CASSQRLAVYNEQFF

v_gene: TRBV6-6
j_gene: TRBJ1-1
abundance: NA
d_gene: TRBD1
CDR3nt: TGTGCCAGCATCTCCGGGACAGGGGGCTTGAACACTGAAGCTTTCTTT
CDR3aa: CASISGTGGLNTEAFF

v_gene: TRBV5-4
j_gene: TRBJ2-1
abundance: NA
d_gene: TRBD2
CDR3nt: TGTGCCAGCAGCTTGGAGTTAGCGGGGGGGCCCGATGAGCAGTTCTTC
CDR3aa: CASSLELAGGPDEQFF

v_gene: TRBV10-3
j_gene: TRBJ2-5
abundance: NA
d_gene: NA
CDR3nt: TGTGCCATCAGTGAGTCGGCAGGGCTTCAGGAGACCCAGTACTTC
CDR3aa: CAISESAGLQETQYF

v_gene: TRBV5-1
j_gene: TRBJ1-1
abundance: NA
d_gene: NA
CDR3nt: TGCGCCAGCAGCCGAGAATCGGGTCGAGTTGAAGCTTTCTTT
CDR3aa: CASSRESGRVEAFF

v_gene: TRBV27
j_gene: TRBJ2-5
abundance: NA
d_gene: NA
CDR3nt: TGTGCCAGCAGTGATACGGGAGTAGGAGAGACCCAGTACTTC
CDR3aa: CASSDTGVGETQYF

v_gene: TRBV21-1
j_gene: TRBJ1-6
abundance: NA
d_gene: NA
CDR3nt: TGTGCCAGCAGCAAAGTTGAACCCGGCAGGTTGGATTCACCCCTCCACTTT
CDR3aa: CASSKVEPGRLDSPLHF

v_gene: TRBV19
j_gene: TRBJ2-1
abundance: few
d_gene: TRBD1
CDR3nt: TGTGCCAGTAGTCTAGGACAGGGGGGGCCCAATGAGCAGTTCTTC
CDR3aa: CASSLGQGGPNEQFF

v_gene: TRBV3-1/TRBV3-2
j_gene: TRBJ1-3
abundance: NA
d_gene: NA
CDR3nt: TGTGCCAGCAGCCCCGTTCTTCAGAGCGCTGGAAACACCATATATTTT
CDR3aa: CASSPVLQSAGNTIYF

v_gene: TRBV6-1
j_gene: TRBJ2-7
abundance: NA
d_gene: TRBD2
CDR3nt: TGTGCCAGCAGTGAGTGGGGGACTAGCGGAACCTACGAGCAGTACTTC
CDR3aa: CASSEWGTSGTYEQYF

v_gene: TRBV29-1
j_gene: TRBJ2-7
abundance: NA
d_gene: NA
CDR3nt: TGCAGCGTTGTGGGGCGGGGCCACTACGAGCAGTACTTC
CDR3aa: CSVVGRGHYEQYF

v_gene: TRBV7-2
j_gene: TRBJ2-6
abundance: few
d_gene: TRBD2
CDR3nt: TGTGCCAGCAGCTCCTCCTCGGGACTAGAGTCTTTC
CDR3aa: CASSSSSGLESF

v_gene: TRBV6-2/TRBV6-3
j_gene: TRBJ2-2
abundance: few
d_gene: NA
CDR3nt: TGTGCCAGCAGTTACCAGCGCACCGGGGAGCTGTTTTTT
CDR3aa: CASSYQRTGELFF

v_gene: TRBV28
j_gene: TRBJ1-2
abundance: NA
d_gene: TRBD1
CDR3nt: TGTGCCAGCACGTCCGGGACAGGGGGCGGGATTGGCTACACCTTC
CDR3aa: CASTSGTGGGIGYTF

v_gene: TRBV25-1
j_gene: TRBJ1-2
abundance: few
d_gene: NA
CDR3nt: TGTGCCAGCAGTGGACAACAGGAAGGAGGGAGCTACACCTTC
CDR3aa: CASSGQQEGGSYTF

v_gene: TRBV5-1
j_gene: TRBJ2-7
abundance: NA
d_gene: TRBD2
CDR3nt: TGCGCCAGCAGCCCCGGGACTAGCGTCTACGAGCAGTACTTC
CDR3aa: CASSPGTSVYEQYF